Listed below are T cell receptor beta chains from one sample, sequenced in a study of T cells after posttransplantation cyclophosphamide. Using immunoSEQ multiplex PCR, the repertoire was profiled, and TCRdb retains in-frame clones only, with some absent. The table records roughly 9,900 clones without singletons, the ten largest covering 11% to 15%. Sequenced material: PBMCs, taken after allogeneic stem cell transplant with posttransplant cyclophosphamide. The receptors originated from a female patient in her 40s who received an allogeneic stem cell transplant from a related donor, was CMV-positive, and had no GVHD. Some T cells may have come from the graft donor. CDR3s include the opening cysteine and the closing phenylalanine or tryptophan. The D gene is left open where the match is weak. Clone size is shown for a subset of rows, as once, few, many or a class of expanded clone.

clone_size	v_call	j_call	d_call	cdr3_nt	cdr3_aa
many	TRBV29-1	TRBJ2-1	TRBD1	TGCAGCGCGCGCTCCGGGACAGTCAATGAGCAGTTCTTC	CSARSGTVNEQFF
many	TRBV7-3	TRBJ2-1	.	TGTGCCAGCAGCCCAGCGACGAACAATGAGCAGTTCTTC	CASSPATNNEQFF
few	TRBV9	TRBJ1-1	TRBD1	TGTGCCAGCAGGAAAACAGGGGCAACTGAAGCTTTCTTT	CASRKTGATEAFF
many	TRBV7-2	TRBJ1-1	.	TGTGCCAGCAGCTTTAAAAGGGGCGAAACTGAAGCTTTCTTT	CASSFKRGETEAFF
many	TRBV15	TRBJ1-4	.	TGTGCCACCAGACGAGCGTCAGCAACTAATGAAAAACTGTTTTTT	CATRRASATNEKLFF
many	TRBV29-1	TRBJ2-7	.	TGCAGCGCCTTCGGTAGGGGCACCCTAGGAGAGCAGTACTTC	CSAFGRGTLGEQYF
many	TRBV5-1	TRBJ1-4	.	TGCGCCAGCAGCTTGGACAGGGTAAGTGGGGCGACTAATGAAAAACTGTTTTTT	CASSLDRVSGATNEKLFF
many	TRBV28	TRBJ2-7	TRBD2	TGTGCCAGCAGTTTTGGGACTAGCGGGAGGGACTACGAGCAGTACTTC	CASSFGTSGRDYEQYF
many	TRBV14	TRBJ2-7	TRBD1	TGTGCCAGCAGCCGGGACAGGGGGCTTTGGGAGCAGTACTTC	CASSRDRGLWEQYF
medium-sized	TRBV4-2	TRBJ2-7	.	TGTGCCAGCAGCCAAGATCTTCGCGGGGTACTTAGCTCCTACGAGCAGTACTTC	CASSQDLRGVLSSYEQYF
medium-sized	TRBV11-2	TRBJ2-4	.	TGTGCCAGCAGCCCAGGGAGGTACAAAAACATTCAGTACTTC	CASSPGRYKNIQYF
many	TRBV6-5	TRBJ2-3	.	TGTGCCAGCAGGGGCGGGGACACAGATACGCAGTATTTT	CASRGGDTDTQYF
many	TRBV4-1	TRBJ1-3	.	TGCGCCAGCAGCCAAATTGAGGGACACTTCTCTGGAAACACCATATATTTT	CASSQIEGHFSGNTIYF
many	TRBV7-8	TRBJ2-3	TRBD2	TGTGCCAGCAGCCAGACTAGCGGGAACACAGATACGCAGTATTTT	CASSQTSGNTDTQYF
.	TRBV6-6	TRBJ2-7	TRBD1	TGTGCCAGCAGCCCCGGGACAGGGCGGTACGAGCAGTACTTC	CASSPGTGRYEQYF
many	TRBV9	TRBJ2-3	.	TGTGCCAGCAGCGTAGTGGAGGGCCAATCAGATACGCAGTATTTT	CASSVVEGQSDTQYF
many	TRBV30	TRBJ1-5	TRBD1	TGTGCCTGGAGTGCCCGGAGTTGGACAGGGGATCAGCCCCAGCATTTT	CAWSARSWTGDQPQHF
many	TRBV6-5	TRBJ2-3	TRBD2	TGTGCCAGCAGTCCCGGGGGGGGAGCAGATACGCAGTATTTT	CASSPGGGADTQYF
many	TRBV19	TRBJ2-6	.	TGTGCCGGGGGGACTTCTGGGGCCAACGTCCTGACTTTC	CAGGTSGANVLTF
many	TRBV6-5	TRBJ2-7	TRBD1	TGTGCCAGCAGCTACAGGGACAGTAACTACGAGCAGTACTTC	CASSYRDSNYEQYF
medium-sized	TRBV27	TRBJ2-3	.	TGTGCCAGCAGTTTATCGAGGCCAGATACGCAGTATTTT	CASSLSRPDTQYF
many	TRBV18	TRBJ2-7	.	TGTGCCAGCTCACCACCGAGGGGGGGGACCTACGAGCAGTACTTC	CASSPPRGGTYEQYF
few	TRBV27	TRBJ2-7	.	TGTGCCAGCAGTTTATCCCCCCCCGCCTACGAGCAGTACTTC	CASSLSPPAYEQYF
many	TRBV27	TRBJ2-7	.	TGTGCCAGCAGTCCGCGGGACTTCCAATCCTACGAGCAGTACTTC	CASSPRDFQSYEQYF
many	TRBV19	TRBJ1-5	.	TGTGCCAGTAGTCCCCACAGGGATAATCAGCCCCAGCATTTT	CASSPHRDNQPQHF
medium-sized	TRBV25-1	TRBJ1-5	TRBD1	TGTGCCAGCAGTGACACAGGGGGAAGTCAGCCCCAGCATTTT	CASSDTGGSQPQHF